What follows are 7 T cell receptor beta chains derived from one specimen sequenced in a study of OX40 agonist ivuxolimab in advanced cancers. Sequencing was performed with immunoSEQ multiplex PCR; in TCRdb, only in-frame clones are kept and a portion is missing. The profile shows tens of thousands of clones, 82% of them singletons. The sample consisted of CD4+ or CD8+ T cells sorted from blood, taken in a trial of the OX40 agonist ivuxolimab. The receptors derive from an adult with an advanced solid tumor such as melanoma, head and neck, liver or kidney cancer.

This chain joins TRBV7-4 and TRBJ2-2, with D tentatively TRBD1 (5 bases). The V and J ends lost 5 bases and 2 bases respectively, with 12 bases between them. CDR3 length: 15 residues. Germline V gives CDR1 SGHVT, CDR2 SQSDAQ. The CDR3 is CASSVDSDNTGELFF. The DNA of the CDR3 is TGTGCCAGCAGCGTCGACAGCGACAACACCGGGGAGCTGTTTTTT.

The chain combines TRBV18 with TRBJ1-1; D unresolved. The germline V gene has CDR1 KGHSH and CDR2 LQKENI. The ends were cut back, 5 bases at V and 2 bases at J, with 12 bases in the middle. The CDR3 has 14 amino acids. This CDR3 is CASSEVWANTEAFF. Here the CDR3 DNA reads TGTGCCAGCTCAGAGGTTTGGGCTAACACTGAAGCTTTCTTT.

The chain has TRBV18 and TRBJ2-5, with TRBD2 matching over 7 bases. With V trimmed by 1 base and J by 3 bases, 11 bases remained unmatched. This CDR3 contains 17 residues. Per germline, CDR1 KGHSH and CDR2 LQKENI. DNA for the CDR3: TGTGCCAGCTCACCACGGAGGCTGGGAGGGCTTGAAGAGACCCAGTACTTC. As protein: CASSPRRLGGLEETQYF.

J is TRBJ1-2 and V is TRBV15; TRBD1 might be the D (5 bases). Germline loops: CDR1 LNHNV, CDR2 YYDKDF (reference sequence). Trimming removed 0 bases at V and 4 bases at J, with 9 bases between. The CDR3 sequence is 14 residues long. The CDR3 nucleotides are TGTGCCACCAGCAGAGAGGCCGGGACCTATGGCTACACCTTC. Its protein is CATSREAGTYGYTF.

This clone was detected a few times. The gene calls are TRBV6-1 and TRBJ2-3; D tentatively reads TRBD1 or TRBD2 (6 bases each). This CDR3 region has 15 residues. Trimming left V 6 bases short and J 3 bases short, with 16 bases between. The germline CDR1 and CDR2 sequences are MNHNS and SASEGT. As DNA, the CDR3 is TGTGCCAGCAGAGGGTTGGGGGGCGCAACAGATACGCAGTATTTT. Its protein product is CASRGLGGATDTQYF.

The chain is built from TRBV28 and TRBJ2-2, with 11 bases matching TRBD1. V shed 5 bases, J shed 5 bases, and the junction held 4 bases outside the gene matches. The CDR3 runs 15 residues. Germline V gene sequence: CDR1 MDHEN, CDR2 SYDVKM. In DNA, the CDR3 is TGTGCCAGCAGTAACCGGGACAGGGGGACCGGGGAGCTGTTTTTT. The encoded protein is CASSNRDRGTGELFF.

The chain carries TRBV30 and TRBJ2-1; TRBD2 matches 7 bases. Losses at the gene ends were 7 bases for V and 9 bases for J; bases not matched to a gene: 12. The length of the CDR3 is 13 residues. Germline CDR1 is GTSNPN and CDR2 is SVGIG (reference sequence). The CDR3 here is CAFARGSSSEQFF. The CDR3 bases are TGTGCCTTTGCTCGCGGGAGTTCATCTGAGCAGTTCTTC.